The 31 T cell receptor beta chains reported below all come from one sample, sequenced in a study of shared clonotypes between healthy human individuals (dated by TCRdb to 2020 to 2021). The protocol used for the library was the immunoSEQ multiplex PCR assay. As stored in TCRdb, this immuneACCESS dataset retains in-frame rearrangements with V and J assigned. A fraction of the clones does not appear; measured against another copy, unresolved V genes explain less than half of the discrepancy, and the remainder lacks a known reason. This sample has 950,000 to 1,300,000 clones in its table, and around 75% of those were observed once. In total, the top ten clones hold about 1.5% of the sample. Material: memory CD4+ T cells sorted from blood. The meaning of the sample's cell subset or site label: CD45RA-negative fraction. The receptors originated from a man between 18 and 35 years old in good health.

The J gene is TRBJ2-1, the V gene TRBV5-1; 8 bases agree with TRBD2. Germline V gene data show CDR1 as SGHRS and CDR2 as YFSETQ. This CDR3 contains 15 residues. V lost 3 bases and J lost 7; bases outside the gene matches: 9. The CDR3 sequence: CASSYKAGAGNEQFF. CDR3 coding DNA: TGCGCCAGCAGCTACAAAGCGGGAGCGGGGAATGAGCAGTTCTTC.

The rearrangement joins TRBV2 to TRBJ2-6, with 10 bases fitting TRBD2. The CDR3 is 18 residues long. J lost 0 bases, V lost 7 bases, and 9 bases had no gene match. The germline CDR1 and CDR2 sequences are SNHLY and FYNNEI. The CDR3 coding sequence is TGTGCCAGCACCCAAACACTAGCGGGGACCTCTGGGGCCAACGTCCTGACTTTC. Its protein product is CASTQTLAGTSGANVLTF.

This chain connects TRBV30 to TRBJ2-7; possible D gene TRBD1, 6 bases. Germline loops: CDR1 GTSNPN, CDR2 SVGIG (reference sequence). The V end was cut by 4 bases, the J end by 2 bases, with 12 bases between. The CDR3 totals 13 residues. The CDR3 DNA is TGTGCCTGGAAGCAGACAGGCACCTACGAGCAGTACTTC. Its translation: CAWKQTGTYEQYF.

This sequence joins TRBV5-8 and TRBJ2-7, with TRBD2 as a possible D gene (5 bases). V lost 6 bases to trimming and J lost 0 bases, with 13 bases between them. This CDR3 has 14 residues. Germline CDR1 reads SGHTS; CDR2 reads YDEGEE. The CDR3 nucleotides are TGTGCCAGCATCTCCTCGGGGAGCTCCTACGAGCAGTACTTC. The encoded protein is CASISSGSSYEQYF.

The chain is built from TRBV18 and TRBJ1-2, with TRBD1 matching over 10 bases. The length of the CDR3 is 15 residues. In germline, CDR1 is KGHSH, CDR2 LQKENI. With 3 bases clipped from V and 6 bases from J, the junction kept 7 bases outside the gene matches. Written as DNA, the CDR3 is TGTGCCAGCTCACCTTTCCCAGGGACAGGGGATGGCTACACCTTC. As protein: CASSPFPGTGDGYTF.

The gene calls are TRBV18 and TRBJ1-1; D is unclear. Germline V lookup: CDR1 KGHSH, CDR2 LQKENI. The V and J ends lost 6 bases and 8 bases respectively, with 13 bases between them. The CDR3 consists of 12 residues. CDR3 loop: CASSPFEVEAFF. The CDR3 nucleotides are TGTGCCAGCTCGCCCTTCGAGGTAGAAGCTTTCTTT.

This clone was counted a few times. The chain combines TRBV19 with TRBJ1-5; D not resolved. The CDR3 spans 15 residues. From germline, CDR1 is LNHDA and CDR2 SQIVND (reference sequence). V lost 7 bases to trimming and J lost 1 base, with 14 bases between them. The CDR3 DNA sequence: TGTGCCAGTACTAGTCTCGGGCAAAGCAATCAGCCCCAGCATTTT. It yields the protein CASTSLGQSNQPQHF.

This clone was detected a few times. J is TRBJ2-3 and V is TRBV4-2; TRBD2 aligns across 12 bases. Germline V gives CDR1 LGHNA, CDR2 YNFKEQ. After removal of 1 base from V and 3 bases from J, the junction contained 5 bases not matched to a gene. There are 17 residues in the CDR3. The CDR3 bases are TGTGCCAGCAGCCAAGCGACTAGCGGGAGCATTACAGATACGCAGTATTTT. As protein: CASSQATSGSITDTQYF.

The genes are TRBV5-1 and TRBJ1-2; possibly TRBD1 for D (6 bases). With 3 bases removed from V and 6 bases from J, the gap between germline ends came to 15 bases. Germline V gene sequence: CDR1 SGHRS, CDR2 YFSETQ. The CDR3 spans 14 residues. The CDR3 bases are TGCGCCAGCAGCTGGGGGGCGACCAAGGATGGCTACACCTTC. Translation gives CASSWGATKDGYTF.

The genes are TRBV11-2 and TRBJ2-5; D ambiguous. The CDR3 extends over 12 amino acids. V shed 5 bases and J shed 4 bases, with 8 bases lying between them. Per germline, CDR1 SGHAT and CDR2 FQNNGV. The CDR3 nucleotides are TGTGCCAGCAGCAGGATCAGAGAGACCCAGTACTTC. Residues: CASSRIRETQYF. Full variable domain (rest looked up from reference TRBV11-2 and TRBJ2-5): EAGVAQSPRYKIIEKRQSVAFWCNPISGHATLYWYQQILGQGPKLLIQFQNNGVVDDSQLPKDRFSAERLKGVDSTLKIQPAKLEDSAVYLCASSRIRETQYFGPGTRLLVL.

The chain couples TRBV2 to TRBJ2-1; weak D call: TRBD1 (6 bases). The CDR3 length is 14 residues. Germline assignment: CDR1 SNHLY and CDR2 FYNNEI. V dropped 7 bases and J dropped 8 bases, with 18 bases sitting between them. CDR3 sequence reads: CASITDRSADEQFF. DNA for the CDR3: TGTGCCAGCATTACAGACAGGTCGGCGGATGAGCAGTTCTTC.

The chain is built from TRBV5-6 and TRBJ2-1; TRBD2 agrees at 8 bases. V shed 7 bases and J 2 bases; nucleotides not matched to a gene: 5. The CDR3 runs 14 residues. Looked up from germline, CDR1 is SGHDT and CDR2 is YYEEEE. The CDR3 region has the DNA TGTGCCAGCTGGCGGGGGGAACCCTACAATGAGCAGTTCTTC. Translation: CASWRGEPYNEQFF.

V and J are TRBV2 and TRBJ2-7, with D perhaps matching TRBD1 (5 bases). Germline CDR1 and CDR2: SNHLY and FYNNEI. The CDR3 spans 15 residues. V was cut by 3 bases and J by 0 bases, with 12 bases left in between. CDR3 in amino acids: CASSDGDRISYEQYF. DNA for the CDR3: TGTGCCAGCAGTGATGGAGACAGAATCTCCTACGAGCAGTACTTC. The whole variable domain, remainder taken from reference TRBV2 and TRBJ2-7, is EPEVTQTPSHQVTQMGQEVILRCVPISNHLYFYWYRQILGQKVEFLVSFYNNEISEKSEIFDDQFSVERPDGSNFTLKIRSTKLEDSAMYFCASSDGDRISYEQYFGPGTRLTVT.

CDR3 sequence: CASSSYGIYGYTF. The CDR3 DNA is TGTGCCAGCAGTTCATATGGAATCTATGGCTACACCTTC. The rearrangement links TRBV2 to TRBJ1-2; D uncertain. This CDR3 has 13 residues. Germline loops: CDR1 SNHLY, CDR2 FYNNEI. Trimming pared 5 bases from V and 4 bases from J, leaving 11 bases between.

On this clone: The CDR3 end shows no conserved phenylalanine or tryptophan, and so a read error is likely. The chain combines TRBV4-3 with TRBJ2-4; TRBD2 agrees at 8 bases. The CDR3 covers 14 residues. With V trimmed by 0 bases and J by 6 bases, 1 base remained unmatched. CDR1 and CDR2 from the germline V gene are LGHNA and YSLEER. Here the CDR3 DNA reads TGCGCCAGCAGCCAAGATGCGGGGGGAAACATTCAGTACCTC. Its translation is CASSQDAGGNIQYL.

The rearrangement links TRBV7-2 to TRBJ1-2; 7 positions match TRBD1. CDR1 and CDR2 from the germline V gene are SGHTA and FQGNSA. The CDR3 sequence is 16 residues long. The V segment lost 3 bases and the J segment 4 bases; nucleotides outside the gene matches: 11. In nucleotides, the CDR3 is TGTGCCAGCAGCTTTTCGGCTACAGGGGACACCTATGGCTACACCTTC. Protein product: CASSFSATGDTYGYTF.

Written as DNA, the CDR3 is TGTGCCAGCAGTTACAATCCAGGGGGACCCTACGAGCAGTACTTC. As protein: CASSYNPGGPYEQYF. This sequence joins TRBV6-5 and TRBJ2-7; 7 bases align to TRBD1. Looked up from germline, CDR1 is MNHEY and CDR2 is SVGAGI. The V and J ends lost 2 bases and 2 bases, in that order; junction bases with no gene match: 6. The CDR3 is 15 amino acids.

V usage is TRBV10-3 and J usage is TRBJ2-7; D tentatively fits TRBD1 or TRBD2 (5 bases each). The germline V gene encodes CDR1 ENHRY and CDR2 SYGVKD. The V end lost 6 bases, the J end lost 2 bases, and 14 bases lay between the germline ends. The CDR3 extends over 14 amino acids. The CDR3 nucleotides read TGTGCCATCAGGGAAGGGACGTCCGCCTACGAGCAGTACTTC. Its translation: CAIREGTSAYEQYF.

In regard to this clone: Other DNA sequences from this sample encode an identical CDR3 as well. The rearrangement uses TRBV7-2 and TRBJ2-7; D is possibly TRBD1 (6 bases). This CDR3 has 14 residues. The germline V gene encodes CDR1 SGHTA and CDR2 FQGNSA. V was pared by 5 bases and J by 2 bases, with 13 bases between. CDR3 bases: TGTGCCAGCAGCCAAGACAGGTGGGCCTACGAGCAGTACTTC. It specifies CASSQDRWAYEQYF.

The rearrangement uses TRBV6-5 and TRBJ2-7; D is possibly TRBD1 or TRBD2 (6 bases each). This CDR3 has 13 residues. V was pared by 5 bases and J by 2 bases, with 10 bases between. Germline V gene sequence: CDR1 MNHEY, CDR2 SVGAGI. The CDR3 loop is CASSEGGPYEQYF. In nucleotides, the CDR3 is TGTGCCAGCAGTGAGGGGGGCCCCTACGAGCAGTACTTC.

In this sample, this clone turned up a few times. The rearrangement joins TRBV7-9 to TRBJ1-6; D gene uncertain. V was pared by 4 bases and J by 11 bases, with 12 bases between. CDR3 size: 13 residues. The germline V gene encodes CDR1 SEHNR and CDR2 FQNEAQ (reference sequence). In nucleotides, the CDR3 is TGTGCCAGCAGCTCCGGGGTAGGGACACCCCTCCACTTT. Protein sequence: CASSSGVGTPLHF. The complete variable domain, with remaining parts taken from reference TRBV7-9 and TRBJ1-6, reads DTGVSQNPRHKITKRGQNVTFRCDPISEHNRLYWYRQTLGQGPEFLTYFQNEAQLEKSRLLSDRFSAERPKGSFSTLEIQRTEQGDSAMYLCASSSGVGTPLHFGNGTRLTVT.

This clone was detected many times. The rearrangement uses TRBV18 and TRBJ2-7, with TRBD2 identical over 7 bases. The CDR3 has 15 amino acids. From germline, CDR1 is KGHSH and CDR2 LQKENI. V was pared by 6 bases and J by 2 bases, with 10 bases of the junction left unmatched. The CDR3 sequence is CASSPGTMSAYEQYF. CDR3 nucleotides: TGTGCCAGCTCCCCGGGGACTATGAGCGCCTACGAGCAGTACTTC.

The chain uses TRBV5-4 and TRBJ2-2; 7 nucleotides match TRBD1. The CDR3 runs 14 residues. V dropped 2 bases and J dropped 10; count of bases not matched to a gene: 8. Germline V CDR1 and CDR2: SGHNT, YYREEE (reference sequence). The CDR3 coding sequence is TGTGCCAGCAGCTTACAGGGGCCCATGCAGGAGCTGTTTTTT. Amino acids: CASSLQGPMQELFF.

The chain is built from TRBV4-1 and TRBJ2-7, with 12 bases identical to TRBD2. Germline V gene sequence: CDR1 MGHRA, CDR2 YSYEKL. V dropped 1 base and J dropped 3; count of bases not matched to a gene: 10. The CDR3 sequence is 18 residues long. CDR3 bases: TGCGCCAGCAGCCAAGCCCGTTCAGGACTAGCGGGGATCTACGAGCAGTACTTC. Translation gives CASSQARSGLAGIYEQYF.

This clone has more than one count but fewer than ten. V is TRBV19 and J is TRBJ1-6; no clear D. The CDR3 is 14 residues long. Germline lookup yields CDR1 LNHDA and CDR2 SQIVND (reference sequence). Trimming stripped 3 bases from V and 7 bases from J, with 10 bases between. The CDR3 loop is CASSMVDGNSPLHF. The CDR3 nucleotides are TGTGCCAGTAGTATGGTGGACGGAAATTCACCCCTCCACTTT. The whole variable domain, remainder taken from reference TRBV19 and TRBJ1-6, is DGGITQSPKYLFRKEGQNVTLSCEQNLNHDAMYWYRQDPGQGLRLIYYSQIVNDFQKGDIAEGYSVSREKKESFPLTVTSAQKNPTAFYLCASSMVDGNSPLHFGNGTRLTVT.

In the case of this clone: Other DNA sequences from this sample encode an identical CDR3 as well. CDR3 protein: CASSLEGYGYTF. The CDR3 region has the DNA TGTGCCAGCAGCTTAGAGGGGTATGGCTACACCTTC. The chain carries TRBV7-2 and TRBJ1-2; possibly TRBD1 for D (5 bases). CDR3 length equals 12 residues. Per the germline V gene, CDR1 is SGHTA and CDR2 is FQGNSA. With 1 base removed from V and 5 bases from J, the gap between germline ends came to 5 bases.

The gene calls are TRBV6-8 and TRBJ2-1, with D tentatively TRBD1 (5 bases). The CDR3 consists of 15 residues. CDR1 and CDR2 from the germline V gene are MNHGY and SAAAGT. V dropped 6 bases and J dropped 0 bases, with 12 bases sitting between them. In nucleotides, the CDR3 is TGTGCCAGCAGGGAAGGGGTGAGCTCCTACAATGAGCAGTTCTTC. Amino acids: CASREGVSSYNEQFF.

This rearrangement joins TRBV28 to TRBJ2-3; 7 bases match TRBD1. J lost 1 base, V lost 4 bases, and 5 bases had no gene match. The CDR3 has 15 residues. CDR1 is MDHEN and CDR2 is SYDVKM in the germline V gene. The CDR3 DNA is TGTGCCAGCAGTTCGACAGGGATGGGCACAGATACGCAGTATTTT. It codes for CASSSTGMGTDTQYF.

The rearrangement links TRBV30 to TRBJ2-4; no reliable D call. Trimming stripped 1 base from V and 13 bases from J, with 14 bases between. The V gene's germline CDR1 is GTSNPN and CDR2 SVGIG (reference sequence). The CDR3 covers 12 residues. The CDR3 sequence: CAWSEDLTRQYF. The CDR3 nucleotides read TGTGCCTGGAGTGAAGACTTGACGAGACAGTACTTC.

This clone has a handful of counts. The chain combines TRBV7-9 with TRBJ1-1, with 7 bases identical to TRBD1. The junction had 4 bases not matched to a gene; V was cut back by 5 bases and J by 1 base. This CDR3 region has 14 residues. CDR1 is SEHNR, CDR2 FQNEAQ, per germline (reference sequence). CDR3 sequence: CASSLTGKNTEAFF. CDR3 nucleotide sequence: TGTGCCAGCAGCCTGACAGGGAAGAACACTGAAGCTTTCTTT.

The chain carries TRBV19 and TRBJ2-3, with D perhaps TRBD2 (7 bases). V was shortened by 1 base and J by 6 bases, with 14 bases between the two germline ends. Germline CDR1 is LNHDA and CDR2 is SQIVND (reference sequence). The CDR3 covers 15 residues. Written as DNA, the CDR3 is TGTGCCAGTAGTATAGGAGGGGGGGGCCCCGATACGCAGTATTTT. This gives the protein CASSIGGGGPDTQYF.